Listed here are 7 T cell receptor beta chains from one sample, sequenced in a study of blood T cell repertoires in COVID-19. Generated by immunoSEQ multiplex PCR, the TCRdb table keeps only in-frame clones and is missing some. The sample has about 220,000 clones, around 90% seen once. The sequenced sample consisted of PBMCs or T cells enriched from blood (not recorded which). Every receptor here comes from a woman aged 50 to 65 with acute COVID-19.

The chain recombines TRBV15 with TRBJ1-5; a weak D match, TRBD1 (6 bases). Trimming removed 1 base from V and 0 bases from J, with 19 bases in between. Germline lookup yields CDR1 LNHNV and CDR2 YYDKDF (reference sequence). The CDR3 totals 19 residues. The CDR3 sequence: CATSRARRGHKYSNQPQHF. In DNA, the CDR3 is TGTGCCACCAGCAGAGCGCGCAGGGGCCACAAGTATAGCAATCAGCCCCAGCATTTT.

Concerning this clone itself: The junction departs from germline at one end; a sequencing error may be responsible. The chain combines TRBV7-7 with TRBJ2-1, with 10 bases identical to TRBD2. CDR3 length: 14 residues. Germline V gene sequence: CDR1 SSHAT, CDR2 FNYEAQ (reference sequence). The CDR3 coding sequence is TGTGCTAGCAGCTTAGCTAGCGGGAGACATGAGCAGTTCTTC. This translates into CASSLASGRHEQFF.

The chain is built from TRBV19 and TRBJ1-1; a possible D gene is TRBD1 (6 bases). Germline V CDR1 and CDR2: LNHDA, SQIVND (reference sequence). V was cut by 3 bases and J by 6 bases, with 17 bases left in between. This CDR3 has 15 amino acids. This CDR3 is CASSIEDSRKAEAFF. DNA of the CDR3: TGTGCCAGTAGTATTGAGGACAGCCGGAAAGCTGAAGCTTTCTTT. The complete variable domain, with remaining parts taken from reference TRBV19 and TRBJ1-1, reads DGGITQSPKYLFRKEGQNVTLSCEQNLNHDAMYWYRQDPGQGLRLIYYSQIVNDFQKGDIAEGYSVSREKKESFPLTVTSAQKNPTAFYLCASSIEDSRKAEAFFGQGTRLTVV.

The table lists this clone with a count of one. The chain is built from TRBV9 and TRBJ2-7, with D maybe TRBD2 (6 bases). CDR1 is SGDLS, CDR2 YYNGEE, per germline. The length of the CDR3 is 15 residues. Trimming shortened V by 0 bases and J by 3 bases, and 13 bases separated the two germline ends. CDR3 region: CASSVGGRRDYEQYF. CDR3 nucleotide sequence: TGTGCCAGCAGCGTAGGCGGCAGGCGGGACTACGAGCAGTACTTC. Variable domain in full (rest from reference TRBV9 and TRBJ2-7): DSGVTQTPKHLITATGQRVTLRCSPRSGDLSVYWYQQSLDQGLQFLIQYYNGEERAKGNILERFSAQQFPDLHSELNLSSLELGDSALYFCASSVGGRRDYEQYFGPGTRLTVT.

The chain uses TRBV7-2 and TRBJ2-7, with D uncertain. The germline CDR1 and CDR2 sequences are SGHTA and FQGNSA. V was shortened by 1 base and J by 2 bases, with 9 bases between the two germline ends. The CDR3 is made up of 14 amino acids. DNA for the CDR3: TGTGCCAGCAGCTTAGTTGTGTCTACCTACGAGCAGTACTTC. This gives the protein CASSLVVSTYEQYF. The full variable domain, its missing parts supplied by reference TRBV7-2 and TRBJ2-7, is GAGVSQSPSNKVTEKGKDVELRCDPISGHTALYWYRQSLGQGLEFLIYFQGNSAPDKSGLPSDRFSAERTGGSVSTLTIQRTQQEDSAVYLCASSLVVSTYEQYFGPGTRLTVT.

There are a few counts of this clone. This rearrangement joins TRBV19 to TRBJ1-2; no clear D gene. The CDR3 is made up of 14 amino acids. V lost 4 bases and J 4 bases, leaving 13 bases between the germline ends. Germline loops: CDR1 LNHDA, CDR2 SQIVND (reference sequence). The CDR3 loop is CASSSSGLTYGYTF. The CDR3 DNA sequence: TGTGCCAGTAGTAGCTCGGGGTTGACCTATGGCTACACCTTC.

The gene calls are TRBV6-5 and TRBJ2-7; 7 bases line up with TRBD1. J gave up 0 bases and V 6 bases, and 8 bases lay outside the gene matches. Germline V lookup: CDR1 MNHEY, CDR2 SVGAGI. The CDR3 is 15 amino acids. The CDR3, as DNA: TGTGCCAGCAGCCCCAGAGGGGGCGGCTCCTACGAGCAGTACTTC. Protein product: CASSPRGGGSYEQYF.